The clone carrying this T cell receptor (beta chain) was seen a handful of times. Antigen: not known. Every bit of the isolated RNA underwent reverse transcription, so sequencing read expressed TCRB transcripts. Generated by immunoSEQ multiplex PCR, the TCRdb table keeps only in-frame clones and is missing some. The data show 60,000 or so clones, roughly 52% seen once. The sample is drawn from a study of beta chain features in type 1 diabetes. General study results and limits: Shortening of TCRB CDR3s, moderate but significant, appeared in all four CD4+ subsets of Type 1 diabetes patients. The naive, central memory and Treg TCRB repertoires showed an apparent similarity that was greater among patients than among healthy donors.

The CDR3 totals 17 residues. Between the trimmed V and J ends, which lost 5 bases and 0 bases, there was a span of 19 bases. Per the germline V gene, CDR1 is SGHTA and CDR2 is FQGNSA. Sequencing was carried out using Tregs from blood. The receptor was derived from a middle-aged woman with type 1 diabetes. This chain connects TRBV7-2 to TRBJ1-2; D is unresolved. The CDR3: CASSTRGVPSTNYGYTF. Written as DNA, the CDR3 is TGTGCCAGCAGCACCAGAGGCGTGCCGAGCACTAACTATGGCTACACCTTC.